A single sample is the source of the 11 T cell receptor beta chains below, sequenced in a study of blood T cell repertoires in COVID-19. Sequencing used immunoSEQ multiplex PCR; TCRdb keeps in-frame clones, though not all of them. Of about 70,000 clones in the sample, 90% were seen once. The specimen sequenced was peripheral blood. The origin of the receptors is a man aged 45 to 65 with acute or convalescent COVID-19.

This chain joins TRBV5-6 and TRBJ1-2, with D possibly being TRBD1 (6 bases). Germline V CDR1 and CDR2: SGHDT, YYEEEE. This CDR3 is built from 13 residues. The germline V and J ends were trimmed by 0 bases and 7 bases, with 10 bases remaining between them. The CDR3 bases are TGTGCCAGCAGCTTGGTGGGGGCGGTTGGCTACACCTTC. It encodes CASSLVGAVGYTF.

V usage is TRBV12-3 or TRBV12-4 and J usage is TRBJ1-5; D is unresolved. The V and J ends lost 0 bases and 4 bases respectively, with 4 bases between them. CDR3 length equals 13 residues. CDR3 DNA: TGTGCCAGCAGTTTAGCCCCTAATCAGCCCCAGCATTTT. It codes for CASSLAPNQPQHF.

The rearrangement joins TRBV5-1 to TRBJ1-1, with a possible D match to TRBD1 (5 bases). This CDR3 spans 15 amino acids. The V and J ends lost 2 bases and 13 bases respectively, with 24 bases between them. The V gene's germline CDR1 is SGHRS and CDR2 YFSETQ. CDR3: CASSFNGIATQGGFF. The CDR3 DNA reads TGCGCCAGCAGCTTCAATGGTATTGCCACCCAGGGAGGTTTCTTT.

The chain employs TRBV6-5 and TRBJ2-7; 8 bases fit TRBD2. The CDR3 runs 13 residues. CDR1 MNHEY and CDR2 SVGAGI come from the germline V gene. V was clipped by 6 bases and J by 6 bases; unmatched bases: 7. As DNA, the CDR3 is TGTGCCAGCAGGGGGACTAGGTCGAGCGAGCAGTACTTC. The encoded protein is CASRGTRSSEQYF.

The V gene is TRBV28, the J gene TRBJ1-1; D is perhaps TRBD1 (5 bases). From germline, CDR1 is MDHEN and CDR2 SYDVKM. V was clipped by 6 bases and J by 3 bases, with 11 bases between them. The CDR3 has 13 residues. The CDR3: CASRFRADTEAFF. The CDR3 region has the DNA TGTGCCAGCAGATTCAGGGCTGACACTGAAGCTTTCTTT.

In the case of this clone: Germline and junction disagree at one end, which may indicate a read error. V usage is TRBV28 and J usage is TRBJ2-7; TRBD1 matches 7 bases. This CDR3 contains 16 residues. Germline V gives CDR1 MDHEN, CDR2 SYDVKM. The CDR3 region has the DNA TGTGCCAGCAGTTTATTGTCAGGGGGAGTTGGGGGTCCGCAACGGTTC. Its translation: CASSLLSGGVGGPQRF.

The chain has TRBV6-6 and TRBJ2-7; 7 bases agree with TRBD1. CDR3 length: 12 residues. J gave up 11 bases and V 6 bases, and 10 bases lay outside the gene matches. The germline CDR1 and CDR2 sequences are MNHNY and SVGAGI (reference sequence). Written as DNA, the CDR3 is TGTGCCAGCAGGTCCACAGGGGAAAAGAAGTACTTC. Translated, it gives CASRSTGEKKYF.

This chain uses TRBV7-9 with TRBJ2-1; TRBD2 aligns across 8 bases. Losses at the gene ends were 5 bases for V and 9 bases for J; bases not matched to a gene: 21. The CDR3 has 18 amino acids. Germline V lookup: CDR1 SEHNR, CDR2 FQNEAQ (reference sequence). The CDR3 nucleotides are TGTGCCAGCAGCCCACCACAGAAGGAACAGCGGGAGAGGGGTGAGCAGTTCTTC. It yields the protein CASSPPQKEQRERGEQFF.

CDR3 sequence: CASSEPGTPGNQPQHF. Here the CDR3 DNA reads TGTGCCAGCAGTGAACCCGGGACACCGGGCAATCAGCCCCAGCATTTT. The V and J genes are TRBV25-1 and TRBJ1-5; perhaps TRBD1 as D (6 bases). CDR1 and CDR2 (germline): MGHDK, SYGVNS. V lost 2 bases and J 2 bases, leaving 13 bases between the germline ends. CDR3 length: 16 residues.

The chain recombines TRBV7-9 with TRBJ1-1; 8 bases fit TRBD1. CDR1 and CDR2 (germline): SEHNR, FQNEAQ (reference sequence). The CDR3 has 13 residues. With V trimmed by 5 bases and J by 4 bases, 3 bases remained unmatched. CDR3 region: CASSNDRGTEAFF. CDR3 nucleotides: TGTGCCAGCAGCAATGACAGGGGCACTGAAGCTTTCTTT.

The chain joins TRBV2 to TRBJ2-4; 7 bases align to TRBD1. With 3 bases clipped from V and 7 bases from J, the junction kept 3 bases outside the gene matches. The length of the CDR3 is 13 residues. Germline V gives CDR1 SNHLY, CDR2 FYNNEI. Here the CDR3 DNA reads TGTGCCAGCAGTGAGGGACAGAGGAACATTCAGTACTTC. This encodes CASSEGQRNIQYF.